The source of this T cell receptor (beta chain) is a study of post-analysis software for immune sequencing data. The wider study: The patients showed relapsing-remitting, secondary progressive and progressive-relapsing multiple sclerosis courses.

Regarding this clonotype: Antigen specificity is unknown.

The V end was cut by 6 bases, the J end by 5 bases, with 15 bases between. CDR1 and CDR2 from the germline V gene are SGHTA and FQGNSA. The CDR3 covers 14 residues. Regarding the study as a whole: The five TRBV segments detected at higher frequency in patients than in controls included TRBV5-6, TRBV5-1 and TRBV20-1. Clustering by F measure revealed strong co-clustering among samples prepared together in one batch. The normalized Chao1 diversity of multiple sclerosis patients was significantly lower than that of controls.

Incorporated into the TCR beta cDNA libraries were unique molecular identifiers, which served to reduce PCR and sequencing biases. It was from about 0.94 to 9.7 million T cells that some 500,000 cDNA molecules came. From the PCR reads, TCRdb called clonotypes with MiXCR, one entry per CDR3 protein. Counted here are about 540,000 distinct CDR3 sequences, around 34% occurring once; the ten biggest clones make up about 6%. The chain employs TRBV7-2 and TRBJ2-3; no clear D. The receptor was isolated from a girl aged 2 to 17 with multiple sclerosis. Sequencing was carried out using blood. As DNA, the CDR3 is TGTGCCAGCAGTTTCCGAAGCGTTGGAGATACGCAGTATTTT. Translated: CASSFRSVGDTQYF. Together with reference TRBV7-2 and TRBJ2-3, the CDR3 gives the full variable domain: GAGVSQSPSNKVTEKGKDVELRCDPISGHTALYWYRQSLGQGLEFLIYFQGNSAPDKSGLPSDRFSAERTGGSVSTLTIQRTQQEDSAVYLCASSFRSVGDTQYFGPGTRLTVL.